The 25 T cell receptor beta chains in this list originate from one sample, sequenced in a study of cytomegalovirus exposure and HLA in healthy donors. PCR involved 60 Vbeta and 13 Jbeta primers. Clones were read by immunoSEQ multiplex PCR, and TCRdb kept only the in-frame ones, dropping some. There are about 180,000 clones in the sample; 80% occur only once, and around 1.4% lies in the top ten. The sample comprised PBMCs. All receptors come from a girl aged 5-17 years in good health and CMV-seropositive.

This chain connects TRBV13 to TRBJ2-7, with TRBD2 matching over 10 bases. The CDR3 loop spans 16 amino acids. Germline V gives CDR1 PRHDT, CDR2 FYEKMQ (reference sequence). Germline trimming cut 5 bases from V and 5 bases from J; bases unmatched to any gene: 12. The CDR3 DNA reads TGTGCCAGCAGCCCTTTGGGGACTAGCGTTGTCAACGAGCAGTACTTC. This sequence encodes CASSPLGTSVVNEQYF.

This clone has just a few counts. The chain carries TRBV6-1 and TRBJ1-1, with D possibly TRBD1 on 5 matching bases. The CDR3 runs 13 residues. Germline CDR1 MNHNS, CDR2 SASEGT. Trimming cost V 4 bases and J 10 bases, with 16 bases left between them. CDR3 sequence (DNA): TGTGCCAGCAGTGGATCCGGGGGGAAAGGAGCTTTCTTT. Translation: CASSGSGGKGAFF.

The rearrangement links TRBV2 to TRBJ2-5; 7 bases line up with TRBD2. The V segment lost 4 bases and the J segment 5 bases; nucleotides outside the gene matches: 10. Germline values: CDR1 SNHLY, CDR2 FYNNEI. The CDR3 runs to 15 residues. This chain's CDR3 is CASSGTWEGLETQYF. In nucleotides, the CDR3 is TGTGCCAGCAGTGGGACATGGGAGGGGCTCGAGACCCAGTACTTC.

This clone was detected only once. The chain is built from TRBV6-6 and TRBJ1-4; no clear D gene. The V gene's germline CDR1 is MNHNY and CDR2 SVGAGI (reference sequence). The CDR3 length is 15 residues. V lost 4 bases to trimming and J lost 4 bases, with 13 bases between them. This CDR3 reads CASSSPEGDNEKLFF. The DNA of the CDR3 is TGTGCCAGCAGTTCCCCAGAGGGTGATAATGAAAAACTGTTTTTT.

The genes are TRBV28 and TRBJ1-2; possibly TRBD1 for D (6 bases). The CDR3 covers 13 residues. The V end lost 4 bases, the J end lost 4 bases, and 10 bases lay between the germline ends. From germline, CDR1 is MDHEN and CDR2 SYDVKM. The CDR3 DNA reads TGTGCCAGCAGTTCTGGACAGATCTATGGCTACACCTTC. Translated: CASSSGQIYGYTF.

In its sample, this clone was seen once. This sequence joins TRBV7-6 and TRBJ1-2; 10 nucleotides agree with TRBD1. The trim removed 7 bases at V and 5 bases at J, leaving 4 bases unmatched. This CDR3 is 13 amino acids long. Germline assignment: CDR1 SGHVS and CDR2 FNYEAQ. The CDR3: CASTPGQGYGYTF. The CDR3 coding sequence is TGTGCCAGCACCCCGGGACAGGGGTATGGCTACACCTTC.

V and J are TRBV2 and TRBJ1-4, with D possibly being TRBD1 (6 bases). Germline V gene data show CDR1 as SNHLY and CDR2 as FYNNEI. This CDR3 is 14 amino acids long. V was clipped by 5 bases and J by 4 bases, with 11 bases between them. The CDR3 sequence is CASSPTGFNEKLFF. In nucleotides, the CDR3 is TGTGCCAGCAGTCCGACAGGATTTAATGAAAAACTGTTTTTT.

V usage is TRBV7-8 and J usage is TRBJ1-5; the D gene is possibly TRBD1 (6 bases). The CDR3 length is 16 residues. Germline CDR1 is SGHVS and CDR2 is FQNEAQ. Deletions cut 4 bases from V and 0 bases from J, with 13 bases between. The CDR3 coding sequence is TGTGCCAGCAGCTCCGACTCGACAGGTAGCAATCAGCCCCAGCATTTT. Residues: CASSSDSTGSNQPQHF. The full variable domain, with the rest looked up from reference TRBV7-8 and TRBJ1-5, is GAGVSQSPRYKVAKRGQDVALRCDPISGHVSLFWYQQALGQGPEFLTYFQNEAQLDKSGLPSDRFFAERPEGSVSTLKIQRTQQEDSAVYLCASSSDSTGSNQPQHFGDGTRLSIL.

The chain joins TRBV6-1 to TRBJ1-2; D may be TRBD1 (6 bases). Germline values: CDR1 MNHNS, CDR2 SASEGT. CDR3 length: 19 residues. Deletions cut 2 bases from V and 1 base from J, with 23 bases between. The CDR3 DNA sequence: TGTGCCAGCAGTGAACACGTCATCCAGATACAGGGAAGTAACTATGGCTACACCTTC. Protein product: CASSEHVIQIQGSNYGYTF.

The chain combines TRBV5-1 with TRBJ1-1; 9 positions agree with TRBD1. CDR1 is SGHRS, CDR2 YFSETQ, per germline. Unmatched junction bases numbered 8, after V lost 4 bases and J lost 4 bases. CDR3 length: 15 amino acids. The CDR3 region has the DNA TGCGCCAGCAGCGGAGGGACAGGGTCGGGCACTGAAGCTTTCTTT. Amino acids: CASSGGTGSGTEAFF.

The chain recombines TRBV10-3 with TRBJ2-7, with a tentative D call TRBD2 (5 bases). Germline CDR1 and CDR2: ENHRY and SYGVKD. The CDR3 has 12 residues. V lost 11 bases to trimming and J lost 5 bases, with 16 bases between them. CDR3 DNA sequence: TGTGCCTCAGGAGTAGCGTCAGACGAGCAGTACTTC. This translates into CASGVASDEQYF.

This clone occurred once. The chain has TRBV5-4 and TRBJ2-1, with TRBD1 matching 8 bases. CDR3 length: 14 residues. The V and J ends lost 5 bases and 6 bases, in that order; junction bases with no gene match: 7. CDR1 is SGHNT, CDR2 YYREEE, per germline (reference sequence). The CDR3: CASSRTGLGNEQFF. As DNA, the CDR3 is TGTGCCAGCAGTCGGACAGGGTTAGGCAATGAGCAGTTCTTC. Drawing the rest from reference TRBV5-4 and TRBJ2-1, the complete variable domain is ETGVTQSPTHLIKTRGQQVTLRCSSQSGHNTVSWYQQALGQGPQFIFQYYREEENGRGNFPPRFSGLQFPNYSSELNVNALELDDSALYLCASSRTGLGNEQFFGPGTRLTVL.

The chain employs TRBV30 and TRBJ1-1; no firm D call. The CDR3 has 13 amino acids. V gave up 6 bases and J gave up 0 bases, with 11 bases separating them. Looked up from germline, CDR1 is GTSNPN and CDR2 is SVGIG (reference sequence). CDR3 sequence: CACRHPMNTEAFF. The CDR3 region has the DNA TGTGCCTGCAGGCACCCGATGAACACTGAAGCTTTCTTT.

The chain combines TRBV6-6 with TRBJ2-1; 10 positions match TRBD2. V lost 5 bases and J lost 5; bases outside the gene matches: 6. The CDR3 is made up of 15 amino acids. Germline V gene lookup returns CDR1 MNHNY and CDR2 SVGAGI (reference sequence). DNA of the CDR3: TGTGCCAGCAGTCCCCGCAGCGGGAGGGACAATGAGCAGTTCTTC. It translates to CASSPRSGRDNEQFF.

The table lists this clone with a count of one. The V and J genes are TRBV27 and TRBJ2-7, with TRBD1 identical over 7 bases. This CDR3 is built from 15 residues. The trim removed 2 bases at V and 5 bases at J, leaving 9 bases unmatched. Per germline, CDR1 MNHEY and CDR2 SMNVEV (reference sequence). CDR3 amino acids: CASSLPGQSHHEQYF. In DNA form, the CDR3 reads TGTGCCAGCAGTTTACCGGGACAGTCCCACCACGAGCAGTACTTC.

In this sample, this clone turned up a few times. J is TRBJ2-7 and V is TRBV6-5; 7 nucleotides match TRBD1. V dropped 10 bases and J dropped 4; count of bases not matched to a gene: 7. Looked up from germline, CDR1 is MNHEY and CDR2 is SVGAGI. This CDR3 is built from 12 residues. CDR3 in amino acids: CATRDSPYEQYF. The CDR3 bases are TGTGCCACCAGGGACAGCCCGTACGAGCAGTACTTC.

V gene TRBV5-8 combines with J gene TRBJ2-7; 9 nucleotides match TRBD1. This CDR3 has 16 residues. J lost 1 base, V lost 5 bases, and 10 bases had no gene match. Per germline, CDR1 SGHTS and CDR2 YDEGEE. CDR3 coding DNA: TGTGCCAGCAGTGGGACAGGGAGGGGTAGGTCCTACGAGCAGTACTTC. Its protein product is CASSGTGRGRSYEQYF. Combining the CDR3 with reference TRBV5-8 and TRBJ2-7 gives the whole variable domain EAGVTQSPTHLIKTRGQQATLRCSPISGHTSVYWYQQALGLGLQFLLWYDEGEERNRGNFPPRFSGRQFPNYSSELNVNALELEDSALYLCASSGTGRGRSYEQYFGPGTRLTVT.

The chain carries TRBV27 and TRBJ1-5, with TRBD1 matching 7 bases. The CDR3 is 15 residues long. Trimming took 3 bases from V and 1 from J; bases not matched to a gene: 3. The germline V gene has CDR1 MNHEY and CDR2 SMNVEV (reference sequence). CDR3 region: CASSFRGPSNQPQHF. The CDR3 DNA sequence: TGTGCCAGCAGTTTTAGGGGGCCGAGCAATCAGCCCCAGCATTTT.

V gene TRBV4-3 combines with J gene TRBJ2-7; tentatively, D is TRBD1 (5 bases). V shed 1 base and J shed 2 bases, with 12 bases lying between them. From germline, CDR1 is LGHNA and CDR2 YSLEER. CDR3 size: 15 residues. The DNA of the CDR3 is TGCGCCAGCAGCCAAGGACCGACAGCAACCTACGAGCAGTACTTC. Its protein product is CASSQGPTATYEQYF.

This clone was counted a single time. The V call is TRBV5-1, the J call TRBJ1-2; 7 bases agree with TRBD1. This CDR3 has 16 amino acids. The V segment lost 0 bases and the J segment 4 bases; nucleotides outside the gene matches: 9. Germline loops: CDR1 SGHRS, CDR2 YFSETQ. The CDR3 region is CASSLANRDRVYGYTF. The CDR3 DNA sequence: TGCGCCAGCAGCTTGGCAAACCGGGACAGAGTCTATGGCTACACCTTC. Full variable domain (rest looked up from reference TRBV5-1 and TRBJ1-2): KAGVTQTPRYLIKTRGQQVTLSCSPISGHRSVSWYQQTPGQGLQFLFEYFSETQRNKGNFPGRFSGRQFSNSRSEMNVSTLELGDSALYLCASSLANRDRVYGYTFGSGTRLTVV.

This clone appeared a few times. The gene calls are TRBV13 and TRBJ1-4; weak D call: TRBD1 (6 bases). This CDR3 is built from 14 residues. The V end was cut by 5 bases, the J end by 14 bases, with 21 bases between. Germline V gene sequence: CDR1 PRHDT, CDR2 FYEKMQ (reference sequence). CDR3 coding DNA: TGTGCCAGCAGCCTCCGAAGGGGGACCCCTCGGCTGTTTTTT. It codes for CASSLRRGTPRLFF.

CDR3 region: CATRYTYEQYF. DNA for the CDR3: TGTGCCACCCGATACACCTACGAGCAGTACTTC. V is TRBV6-1 and J is TRBJ2-7, with D unclear. V was cut by 10 bases and J by 2 bases, with 9 bases left in between. Looked up from germline, CDR1 is MNHNS and CDR2 is SASEGT. This CDR3 is built from 11 residues.

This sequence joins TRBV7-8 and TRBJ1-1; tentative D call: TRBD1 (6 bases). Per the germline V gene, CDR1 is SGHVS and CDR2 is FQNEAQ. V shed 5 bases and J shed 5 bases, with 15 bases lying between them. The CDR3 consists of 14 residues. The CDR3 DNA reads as TGTGCCAGCAGCACCCGAACAGGGTTGACTGAAGCTTTCTTT. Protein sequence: CASSTRTGLTEAFF.

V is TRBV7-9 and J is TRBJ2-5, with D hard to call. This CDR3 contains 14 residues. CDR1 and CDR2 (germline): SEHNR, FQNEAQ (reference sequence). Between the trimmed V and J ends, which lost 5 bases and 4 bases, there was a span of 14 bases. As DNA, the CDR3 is TGTGCCAGCAGCCCTCAGCCTGTAGCAGAGACCCAGTACTTC. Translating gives CASSPQPVAETQYF.

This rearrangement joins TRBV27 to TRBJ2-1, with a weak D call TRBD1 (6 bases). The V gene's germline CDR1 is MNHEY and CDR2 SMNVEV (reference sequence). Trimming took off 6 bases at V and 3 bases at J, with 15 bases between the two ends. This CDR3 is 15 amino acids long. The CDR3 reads CASSRGQSYYNEQFF. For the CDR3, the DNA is TGTGCCAGCAGCAGGGGTCAGAGTTACTACAATGAGCAGTTCTTC.